The 30 T cell receptor beta chains given below trace back to one sample, sequenced in a study of shared clonotypes between healthy human individuals. The method was immunoSEQ multiplex PCR; TCRdb's version includes in-frame clones alone and lacks a portion of them. The sample has some 2,100,000 clones, approximately 96% seen once; the top ten hold less than 0.15%. The sequencing input was naive CD4+ T cells sorted from blood. Regarding subset: CD45RA+ positively selected. These receptors originate from a man aged 18 to 29 in good health.

The rearrangement uses TRBV7-9 and TRBJ2-5, with 14 bases aligning to TRBD2. The V gene's germline CDR1 is SEHNR and CDR2 FQNEAQ (reference sequence). J lost 0 bases, V lost 1 base, and 7 bases had no gene match. The length of the CDR3 is 19 residues. CDR3 in amino acids: CASSLVQGLAGVHQETQYF. Here the CDR3 DNA reads TGTGCCAGCAGCTTAGTACAGGGACTAGCGGGGGTCCACCAAGAGACCCAGTACTTC. The full variable domain, completed using reference TRBV7-9 and TRBJ2-5, is DTGVSQNPRHKITKRGQNVTFRCDPISEHNRLYWYRQTLGQGPEFLTYFQNEAQLEKSRLLSDRFSAERPKGSFSTLEIQRTEQGDSAMYLCASSLVQGLAGVHQETQYFGPGTRLLVL.

The CDR3 region is CASHTSGRAAEQYF. Here the CDR3 DNA reads TGTGCCAGTCATACTAGCGGGAGGGCCGCCGAGCAGTACTTC. V is TRBV6-1 and J is TRBJ2-7; the match to TRBD2 covers 13 bases. The CDR3 length is 14 residues. V shed 9 bases and J 6 bases; nucleotides not matched to a gene: 8. Germline V CDR1 and CDR2: MNHNS, SASEGT.

CDR3 in DNA: TGTGCCAGCTCACGCATAGTTTCAGGGTCGGACCTGGACGAGCAGTACTTC. Its translation is CASSRIVSGSDLDEQYF. The V call is TRBV18, the J call TRBJ2-7; weak D call: TRBD1 (5 bases). The V gene lost 4 bases and the J gene lost 5 bases, with 24 bases spanning the gap. This CDR3 contains 17 residues. Germline-derived CDR1 and CDR2 are KGHSH and LQKENI.

For the CDR3, the DNA is TGCGCCAGCAGCTCACCCTCGGGACTAGCGGGAACGGGTACGCAGTATTTT. This encodes CASSSPSGLAGTGTQYF. The rearrangement joins TRBV5-1 to TRBJ2-3; 13 positions match TRBD2. The CDR3 covers 17 residues. The germline V gene has CDR1 SGHRS and CDR2 YFSETQ. V shed 3 bases and J 8 bases; nucleotides not matched to a gene: 12.

The rearrangement joins TRBV5-4 to TRBJ2-3; 12 positions agree with TRBD2. This CDR3 region has 17 residues. Germline CDR1 is SGHNT and CDR2 is YYREEE (reference sequence). Trimming removed 0 bases from V and 4 bases from J; junction bases left unmatched: 6. CDR3 region: CASSLELAGGAADTQYF. In nucleotides, the CDR3 is TGTGCCAGCAGCTTGGAACTAGCGGGGGGCGCAGCAGATACGCAGTATTTT. Supplemented by reference TRBV5-4 and TRBJ2-3, the full variable domain reads ETGVTQSPTHLIKTRGQQVTLRCSSQSGHNTVSWYQQALGQGPQFIFQYYREEENGRGNFPPRFSGLQFPNYSSELNVNALELDDSALYLCASSLELAGGAADTQYFGPGTRLTVL.

The J gene is TRBJ1-6, the V gene TRBV5-8, with TRBD1 as a possible D gene (5 bases). V lost 5 bases and J 7 bases, leaving 16 bases between the germline ends. The CDR3 loop spans 15 amino acids. Per the germline V gene, CDR1 is SGHTS and CDR2 is YDEGEE. CDR3 loop: CASSHKGLGNSPLHF. DNA for the CDR3: TGTGCCAGCAGTCATAAGGGGCTGGGCAATTCACCCCTCCACTTT.

The rearrangement uses TRBV21-1 and TRBJ2-7; the table names TRBD2, a call not compared with the DNA. TRBV21-1 is described as a pseudogene. The CDR3 is 18 residues long. The CDR3 DNA reads as TGTGCCAGCAGCAAAGACCTCGGACTAGCGGGTCTTGCCTACGAGCAGTACTTC. It encodes CASSKDLGLAGLAYEQYF.

The rearrangement joins TRBV30 to TRBJ1-3; no firm D call. Germline-derived CDR1 and CDR2 are GTSNPN and SVGIG (reference sequence). The CDR3 runs to 15 residues. Deletions cut 8 bases from V and 0 bases from J, with 17 bases between. The CDR3 spells CARREDANSGNTIYF. The CDR3 bases are TGTGCCCGTAGGGAGGATGCAAACTCTGGAAACACCATATATTTT.

The rearrangement uses TRBV2 and TRBJ2-1, with TRBD2 matching 11 bases. J gave up 6 bases and V 6 bases, and 7 bases lay outside the gene matches. Germline V gives CDR1 SNHLY, CDR2 FYNNEI. The CDR3 is 15 amino acids. The CDR3 coding sequence is TGTGCCAGCAGCCCCCTAGCGGGGGGCGGCAATGAGCAGTTCTTC. Residues: CASSPLAGGGNEQFF.

This chain links TRBV5-1 with TRBJ1-5; D not resolved. Germline assignment: CDR1 SGHRS and CDR2 YFSETQ. This CDR3 is built from 12 residues. Trimming removed 1 base from V and 9 bases from J, with 8 bases in between. The CDR3 loop is CASSLLGGPQHF. The DNA of the CDR3 is TGCGCCAGCAGCTTGCTGGGCGGGCCCCAGCATTTT.

This clone was found once. Other nucleotide sequences from this sample produce the same CDR3. CDR3 sequence (DNA): TGTGCCTGGGCTCGCCGGAACACTGAAGCTTTCTTT. Protein sequence: CAWARRNTEAFF. The J gene is TRBJ1-1, the V gene TRBV30; no clear D. The CDR3 runs to 12 residues. Germline V lookup: CDR1 GTSNPN, CDR2 SVGIG (reference sequence). V lost 5 bases and J lost 1, with 8 bases in between. Looking up the rest from reference TRBV30 and TRBJ1-1 gives the full variable domain: SQTIHQWPATLVQPVGSPLSLECTVEGTSNPNLYWYRQAAGRGLQLLFYSVGIGQISSEVPQNLSASRPQDRQFILSSKKLLLSDSGFYLCAWARRNTEAFFGQGTRLTVV.

This sequence joins TRBV29-1 and TRBJ2-2, with D perhaps matching TRBD2 (6 bases). V lost 3 bases, J lost 5 bases, and 16 bases lay in between. There are 15 residues in the CDR3. Germline values: CDR1 SQVTM, CDR2 ANQGSEA. This CDR3 is CSVDNPNGGTGELFF. CDR3 DNA sequence: TGCAGCGTTGATAACCCCAATGGGGGGACCGGGGAGCTGTTTTTT.

The rearrangement links TRBV27 to TRBJ2-4, with 10 positions matching TRBD1. J lost 1 base, V lost 5 bases, and 14 bases had no gene match. The CDR3 runs 19 residues. Germline CDR1 is MNHEY and CDR2 is SMNVEV (reference sequence). The CDR3 region is CASSRTGTGESRAKNIQYF. In DNA, the CDR3 is TGTGCCAGCAGTCGTACCGGGACAGGGGAGTCTCGCGCCAAAAACATTCAGTACTTC.

The chain is built from TRBV2 and TRBJ1-3, with TRBD1 matching over 9 bases. CDR3 length equals 18 residues. Germline lookup yields CDR1 SNHLY and CDR2 FYNNEI. J lost 8 bases, V lost 7 bases, and 21 bases had no gene match. The DNA for the CDR3 is TGTGCCAGCACCGCGGACAGGGGACGATTTTCAGAAGCGGACACCATATATTTT. Translation gives CASTADRGRFSEADTIYF.

The V gene is TRBV28, the J gene TRBJ1-5; D uncertain. Germline lookup yields CDR1 MDHEN and CDR2 SYDVKM. The V and J ends lost 7 bases and 6 bases respectively, with 19 bases between them. There are 15 residues in the CDR3. DNA for the CDR3: TGTGCCAGCACGGATGGATCACGGTCGGTTCAGCCCCAGCATTTT. Amino acid sequence: CASTDGSRSVQPQHF.

With respect to this clone: Other DNA sequences within the sample encode an identical CDR3. The CDR3 protein is CASSQDSTYEQYF. In DNA form, the CDR3 reads TGCGCCAGCAGCCAAGATTCTACCTACGAGCAGTACTTC. The chain joins TRBV4-3 to TRBJ2-7; the D is unclear. The germline gives CDR1 LGHNA, CDR2 YSLEER. Trimming left V 0 bases short and J 2 bases short, with 5 bases between. The CDR3 is 13 amino acids.

This rearrangement joins TRBV7-9 to TRBJ1-5; perhaps TRBD1 as D (6 bases). CDR3 length: 15 residues. Per the germline V gene, CDR1 is SEHNR and CDR2 is FQNEAQ (reference sequence). The V end lost 5 bases, the J end lost 2 bases, and 13 bases lay between the germline ends. CDR3 bases: TGTGCCAGCAGCGGCAGGACAGACGGCAATCAGCCCCAGCATTTT. Its translation: CASSGRTDGNQPQHF.

The chain links TRBV10-3 to TRBJ1-5; D is unclear. The CDR3 is 12 amino acids. The germline CDR1 and CDR2 sequences are ENHRY and SYGVKD. Trimming left V 6 bases short and J 6 bases short, with 9 bases between. CDR3 protein: CAISSDAQPQHF. CDR3 DNA sequence: TGTGCCATCAGCTCGGACGCTCAGCCCCAGCATTTT.

The chain employs TRBV5-1 and TRBJ2-3, with TRBD2 matching over 8 bases. Germline CDR1 and CDR2: SGHRS and YFSETQ. The CDR3 runs 15 residues. After removal of 4 bases from V and 5 bases from J, the junction contained 9 bases not matched to a gene. The CDR3 loop reads CASSQGPGGLDTQYF. CDR3 nucleotides: TGCGCCAGCAGCCAAGGACCGGGGGGGCTAGATACGCAGTATTTT.

This chain uses TRBV5-1 with TRBJ2-5; D may match TRBD1 or TRBD2 (5 bases each). Germline CDR1 SGHRS, CDR2 YFSETQ. The V end was cut by 0 bases, the J end by 4 bases, with 16 bases between. This CDR3 has 16 amino acids. The CDR3 sequence is CASSLGIWAGTETQYF. The DNA of the CDR3 is TGCGCCAGCAGCTTGGGAATCTGGGCAGGGACAGAGACCCAGTACTTC.

The chain employs TRBV15 and TRBJ1-6, with 8 bases aligning to TRBD1. V shed 1 base and J 13 bases; nucleotides not matched to a gene: 9. Germline V gene data show CDR1 as LNHNV and CDR2 as YYDKDF (reference sequence). CDR3 size: 15 residues. The CDR3 loop is CATSRGGQGAPPLHF. CDR3 coding DNA: TGTGCCACCAGCAGAGGGGGGCAGGGGGCCCCCCCCCTCCACTTT.

V and J are TRBV15 and TRBJ1-3; D is perhaps TRBD1 (6 bases). Trimming pared 3 bases from V and 7 bases from J, leaving 16 bases between. The germline gives CDR1 LNHNV, CDR2 YYDKDF (reference sequence). The CDR3 totals 15 residues. The CDR3 DNA reads TGTGCCACCAGCAGCAACTCTGGGACAACGAACACCATATATTTT. Amino acid sequence: CATSSNSGTTNTIYF.

The rearrangement uses TRBV14 and TRBJ1-1, with D possibly TRBD1 on 6 matching bases. Germline CDR1 is SGHDN and CDR2 is FVKESK. Deletions cut 5 bases from V and 3 bases from J, with 13 bases between. The length of the CDR3 is 14 residues. The CDR3 nucleotides read TGTGCCAGCAGCTTAGGGGGTGGATACACTGAAGCTTTCTTT. Protein product: CASSLGGGYTEAFF. Full variable domain (outside the CDR3, taken from reference TRBV14 and TRBJ1-1): EAGVTQFPSHSVIEKGQTVTLRCDPISGHDNLYWYRRVMGKEIKFLLHFVKESKQDESGMPNNRFLAERTGGTYSTLKVQPAELEDSGVYFCASSLGGGYTEAFFGQGTRLTVV.

V gene TRBV6-6 combines with J gene TRBJ2-7; D perhaps matches TRBD2 (6 bases). The CDR3 is made up of 11 amino acids. In germline, CDR1 is MNHNY, CDR2 SVGAGI (reference sequence). Trimming stripped 7 bases from V and 6 bases from J, with 10 bases between. The CDR3 coding sequence is TGTGCCAGCATATCCGGGAGCGAGCAGTACTTC. It specifies CASISGSEQYF.

This clone is a singleton in its sample. The rearrangement uses TRBV5-1 and TRBJ2-1; possibly TRBD1 for D (5 bases). The CDR3 consists of 15 residues. Trimming took 2 bases from V and 1 from J, leaving 10 bases between them. Germline lookup yields CDR1 SGHRS and CDR2 YFSETQ. The CDR3 region has the DNA TGCGCCAGCAGCTTAGACAGATTTTCCTACAATGAGCAGTTCTTC. As protein: CASSLDRFSYNEQFF. The variable domain in full, with the rest retrieved from reference TRBV5-1 and TRBJ2-1, is KAGVTQTPRYLIKTRGQQVTLSCSPISGHRSVSWYQQTPGQGLQFLFEYFSETQRNKGNFPGRFSGRQFSNSRSEMNVSTLELGDSALYLCASSLDRFSYNEQFFGPGTRLTVL.

The chain has TRBV4-1 and TRBJ2-4, with D perhaps given as TRBD1 or TRBD2 (5 bases each). Trimming took 3 bases from V and 0 from J, leaving 9 bases between them. The CDR3 sequence is 15 residues long. Germline CDR1 is MGHRA and CDR2 is YSYEKL. The CDR3 is CASSHLGEAKNIQYF. The DNA for the CDR3 is TGCGCCAGCAGCCACCTGGGGGAAGCCAAAAACATTCAGTACTTC.

CDR3 amino acids: CASSAQYEQYF. CDR3 nucleotide sequence: TGTGCCAGCAGCGCGCAGTACGAGCAGTACTTC. This chain joins TRBV7-8 and TRBJ2-7; no reliable D call. Trimming took 5 bases from V and 4 from J, leaving 6 bases between them. From germline, CDR1 is SGHVS and CDR2 FQNEAQ. The CDR3 has 11 residues.

The chain carries TRBV2 and TRBJ2-2; weak D call: TRBD2 (6 bases). This CDR3 region has 14 residues. Germline assignment: CDR1 SNHLY and CDR2 FYNNEI. The V and J ends lost 8 bases and 7 bases respectively, with 17 bases between them. The CDR3 DNA follows: TGTGCCAGCGTGAGCGGGCCAGAGGGCGGGGAGCTGTTTTTT. Protein sequence: CASVSGPEGGELFF.

In regard to this clone: The identical CDR3 is also encoded by other nucleotide sequences in the sample. This chain connects TRBV6-6 to TRBJ2-3; the match to TRBD1 covers 7 bases. V dropped 6 bases and J dropped 1; count of bases not matched to a gene: 4. Germline CDR1 and CDR2: MNHNY and SVGAGI (reference sequence). This CDR3 region has 14 residues. The CDR3 coding sequence is TGTGCCAGCAGACGAGACAGGGGCACAGATACGCAGTATTTT. Translation: CASRRDRGTDTQYF.

The V call is TRBV15, the J call TRBJ1-2, with D possibly TRBD1 on 5 matching bases. Looked up from germline, CDR1 is LNHNV and CDR2 is YYDKDF (reference sequence). The CDR3 has 15 amino acids. Between the trimmed V and J ends, which lost 0 bases and 1 base, there was a span of 9 bases. CDR3 in amino acids: CATSREKTVNYGYTF. CDR3 nucleotide sequence: TGTGCCACCAGCAGAGAAAAGACAGTTAACTATGGCTACACCTTC.